Listed below are T cell receptor beta chains from one sample, sequenced in a study of T cells in Graves' hyperthyroidism and ophthalmopathy. TCRdb analysed the multiplex PCR reads with MiXCR anew, one entry per CDR3 protein. The sample holds under 400,000 distinct CDR3 sequences, roughly a fifth seen once. Sequencing was performed on blood. Receptors were obtained from a woman in her fifties or sixties with Graves' hyperthyroidism. CDR3s include the opening cysteine and the closing phenylalanine or tryptophan. The D gene is left open where the match is weak. The size field is filled for only some rows; it gives once, few, many or a size class.

d_call j_call clone_size v_call cdr3_nt cdr3_aa
TRBD2 TRBJ2-2 few TRBV20-1 TGCAGTTTTAGCGGGGAGAACACCGGGGAGCTGTTTTTT CSFSGENTGELFF
TRBD2 TRBJ2-7 . TRBV19 TGTGCCAGTAATCCCGGAGGACTAGCGGGGGACCGCTACGAGCAGTACTTC CASNPGGLAGDRYEQYF
. TRBJ1-1 few TRBV19 TGTGCCAGTAGTGGCTGGACGGGCCTTGAAGCTTTCTTT CASSGWTGLEAFF
. TRBJ2-5 . TRBV12-3/TRBV12-4 TGTGCCAGCAGTTTAGTAGGGGGGAAAGAGACCCAGTACTTC CASSLVGGKETQYF
. TRBJ2-1 many TRBV20-1 TGCAGTGCTACGCCGGGGGAGATTTACAATGAGCAGTTCTTC CSATPGEIYNEQFF
. TRBJ1-2 many TRBV2 TGTGCCAGCAGTGAAGCGGACTATGGCTACACCTTC CASSEADYGYTF
. TRBJ2-6 few TRBV19 TGTGCCAGTAGTACTCCAGGGAGTGGGGCCAACGTCCTGACTTTC CASSTPGSGANVLTF
TRBD1 TRBJ2-7 . TRBV2 TGTGCCATCAGTACCGGGACAGGGGGCATATACGAGCAGTACTTC CAISTGTGGIYEQYF
. TRBJ1-2 . TRBV6-1 TGTGCCAGCAGTGAAGTAGGGGACTCCTATGGCTACACCTTC CASSEVGDSYGYTF
TRBD1 TRBJ2-3 . TRBV6-9 TGTGCCAACAGTTCCGGGACAGGGGGCGCAGATACGCAGTATTTT CANSSGTGGADTQYF
TRBD1 TRBJ1-3 few TRBV12-3/TRBV12-4 TGTGCCAGCAGGCCAGGGGGAAGTGGAAACACCATATATTTT CASRPGGSGNTIYF
TRBD1 TRBJ2-4 many TRBV20-1 TGCAGTGCTCCCCGGACAGGGGGCGCGAACATTCAGTACTTC CSAPRTGGANIQYF
TRBD2 TRBJ2-7 many TRBV29-1 TGCAGCGTTGTTTTCGTGGGAGGGCCCCTCTACGAGCAGTACTTC CSVVFVGGPLYEQYF
. TRBJ2-7 many TRBV11-2 TGTGCCAGCAGCTTATTGGGGCTAGCGTCAAGCTCCTACGAGCAGTACTTC CASSLLGLASSSYEQYF
. TRBJ1-5 . TRBV4-1 TGCGCCAGCAGCCAAGAGGGAAGGAGCAATCAGCCCCAGCATTTT CASSQEGRSNQPQHF
TRBD2 TRBJ2-3 many TRBV5-1 TGCGCCAGCAGTACTAGCGGGAGAACAGATACGCAGTATTTT CASSTSGRTDTQYF
. TRBJ2-3 . TRBV5-6 TGTGCCAGCAGCTTGGAGGGAGTCACAGATACGCGGTATTTT CASSLEGVTDTRYF
TRBD1 TRBJ1-2 few TRBV5-1 TGCGCCAGCAGCCAGAGGGACAGGGCCTATGGCTACACCTTC CASSQRDRAYGYTF
. TRBJ1-4 . TRBV19 TGTGCCAGTAGCCCCCCCGGGGGCATGCGAGAAAAACTGTTTTTT CASSPPGGMREKLFF
TRBD1 TRBJ1-4 . TRBV11-2 TGTGCCAGCAGCCTCTACGGGACAGTGAGGGAAAAACTGTTTTTT CASSLYGTVREKLFF
. TRBJ1-6 many TRBV28 TGTGCCAGCGCAATTCCGGGGGCTTTGGGTTCACCCCTCCACTTT CASAIPGALGSPLHF
TRBD2 TRBJ2-5 many TRBV14 TGTGCCAGCAGCCCCCGAGGGACTAGCGGGGGGGCTTACCAAGAGACCCAGTACTTC CASSPRGTSGGAYQETQYF
. TRBJ2-1 few TRBV9 TGTGCCAGCAATCCAAGGGGAAGCGGGCGTGAGGAGCAGTTCTTC CASNPRGSGREEQFF
. TRBJ2-7 many TRBV7-8 TGTGCCAGCAGCTTAGGTGGAGGGGGCTACGAGCAGTACTTC CASSLGGGGYEQYF
TRBD1 TRBJ2-7 many TRBV18 TGTGCCAGCTCACCAGGGACAGGGGGAACCTACGAGCAGTACTTC CASSPGTGGTYEQYF
TRBD2 TRBJ2-7 . TRBV11-1 TGTGCCAGCAGCTTACCTAGCGGGGTCACCTACGAGCAGTACTTC CASSLPSGVTYEQYF
. TRBJ1-4 . TRBV5-1 TGCGCCAGCAGCTTGTGGAGGGGCGAAAAACTGTTTTTT CASSLWRGEKLFF
TRBD2 TRBJ2-1 . TRBV19 TGTGCCAGTAGACCCTACGGGACTAGCCGCGATGAGCAGTTCTTC CASRPYGTSRDEQFF
. TRBJ1-1 . TRBV6-2/TRBV6-3 TGTGCCAGCAGTTATAAAGGGTTAACTGAAGCTTTCTTT CASSYKGLTEAFF
. TRBJ1-1 many TRBV5-6 TGTGCCAGCAGCCCCTGGCAGGGAATCACTGAAGCTTTCTTT CASSPWQGITEAFF
TRBD2 TRBJ2-1 . TRBV4-1 TGCGCCAGCAGCCAAGTAGTGGGACTAACCTACAATGAGCAGTTCTTC CASSQVVGLTYNEQFF
. TRBJ2-1 many TRBV30 TGTGCCTGGAGTGAGAACAATGAGCAGTTCTTC CAWSENNEQFF
. TRBJ2-6 few TRBV9 TGTGCCAGCAGCGTAGCGGCAGTAAGCTCTGGGGCCAACGTCCTGACTTTC CASSVAAVSSGANVLTF
. TRBJ2-2 few TRBV10-2 TGCGCCAGCAGGCCGAACGCGAACACCGGGGAGCTGTTTTTT CASRPNANTGELFF
TRBD2 TRBJ2-1 few TRBV5-1 TGCGCCAGCAGCTTGAGACTAGCGGGGAACAATGAGCAGTTCTTC CASSLRLAGNNEQFF
TRBD2 TRBJ2-3 many TRBV5-1 TGCGCCAGCAGCTTGGCCAGCGGGGGGGCAGGAGATACGCAGTATTTT CASSLASGGAGDTQYF
. TRBJ2-7 many TRBV20-1 TGCAGTGCTGACCTAGGGGGCTACGAGCAGTACTTC CSADLGGYEQYF
. TRBJ2-7 . TRBV7-6 TGTGCCAGCAGCCTAAGCCCAGGGGGGCAATGGGAGCAGTACTTC CASSLSPGGQWEQYF
TRBD2 TRBJ2-7 few TRBV28 TGTGCCAGCAGCCAAGGACTAGCGGGAGTGTACGAGCAGTACTTC CASSQGLAGVYEQYF
TRBD2 TRBJ2-1 many TRBV12-3/TRBV12-4 TGTGCCAGCAGTTTCGGCGGGGGGGTCGATGAGCAGTTCTTC CASSFGGGVDEQFF
. TRBJ2-2 few TRBV2 TGTGCCAGCTCACCACGGGCAGGGGCGCGGGTATCCACCGGGGAGCTGTTTTTT CASSPRAGARVSTGELFF
TRBD1 TRBJ2-1 . TRBV10-3 TGTGCCATCAGTGGTCCCGGGACAGGGGGTGACAATGAGCAGTTCTTC CAISGPGTGGDNEQFF
TRBD2 TRBJ2-2 few TRBV6-5 TGTACCAGCAGTTACTCGATCGATCCTAGCGGGACCGGGGAGCTGTTTTTT CTSSYSIDPSGTGELFF
. TRBJ1-5 few TRBV12-3/TRBV12-4 TGTGCCAGCAGTTTTTGGGATTGGAGCCAGCCCCAGCATTTT CASSFWDWSQPQHF
TRBD1 TRBJ1-2 many TRBV3-1 TGTGCCAGCAGCCAGTACCAGGGGGAGAACTATGGCTACACCTTC CASSQYQGENYGYTF
TRBD2 TRBJ2-1 . TRBV28 TGTGCCAGCAGTTGGATTAGCGGGAGAGGAGTCTACAATGAGCAGTTCTTC CASSWISGRGVYNEQFF
TRBD1 TRBJ1-5 few TRBV4-1 TGCGCCAGCAGCCAGTTGGACAGGGGAACCGTCGATCAGCCCCAGCATTTT CASSQLDRGTVDQPQHF
TRBD1 TRBJ1-2 few TRBV18 TGTGCCAGCTCTTCGGACAGGCAGTATGGCTACACCTTC CASSSDRQYGYTF
. TRBJ2-7 many TRBV24-1 TGTGCCACCAGTGACGGGGGGAGGGGGCTCAACGAGCAGTACTTC CATSDGGRGLNEQYF
TRBD1 TRBJ2-1 . TRBV11-2 TGTGCCAGCAGCTTAGATGGGGACAGAGCCTACAATGAGCAGTTCTTC CASSLDGDRAYNEQFF